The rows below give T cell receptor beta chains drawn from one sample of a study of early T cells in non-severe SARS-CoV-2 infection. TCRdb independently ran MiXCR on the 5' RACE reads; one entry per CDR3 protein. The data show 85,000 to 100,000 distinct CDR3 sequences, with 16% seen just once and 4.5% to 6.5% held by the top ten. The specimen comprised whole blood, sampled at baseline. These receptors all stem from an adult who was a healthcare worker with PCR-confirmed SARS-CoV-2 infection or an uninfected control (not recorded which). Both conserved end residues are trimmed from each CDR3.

SARLASANEQF	TRBV20-1	TRBJ2-1
ASSQGARSDTQY	TRBV14	TRBJ2-3
ASSLENSPLH	TRBV11-2	TRBJ1-6
ASSPPGTGRGYGYT	TRBV7-9	TRBJ1-2
SLPGIVVNEQF	TRBV20-1	TRBJ2-1
ASSLGSGSGEQF	TRBV5-4	TRBJ2-1
ASSQDASGIEQY	TRBV4-3	TRBJ2-7
ASSPSGKNIQY	TRBV7-2	TRBJ2-4
ASSLRAIQY	TRBV28	TRBJ2-4
ASSRRDSGWGSYEQY	TRBV27	TRBJ2-7
ASSRTGGIETQY	TRBV6-2/TRBV6-3	TRBJ2-5
ASSLTGETQY	TRBV12-3/TRBV12-4	TRBJ2-5
ASSRGLAGLRGTGELF	TRBV3-1	TRBJ2-2
ASSVGSAGTGELF	TRBV9	TRBJ2-2
SVVAGLAPFNEQF	TRBV29-1	TRBJ2-1
ASSQEREGSDGYT	TRBV4-3	TRBJ1-2
AIRGGLTVSYEQY	TRBV10-3	TRBJ2-7
SALDRKADTSTDTQY	TRBV20-1	TRBJ2-3
ASSQEYRKQF	TRBV14	TRBJ2-1
AAGEFTGELF	TRBV7-9	TRBJ2-2
SAQTAGDPDTQY	TRBV20-1	TRBJ2-3
ASSLSNPGNEQF	TRBV11-2	TRBJ2-1
ASSEYPQRGAEAF	TRBV25-1	TRBJ1-1
ASSTEGIEAF	TRBV2	TRBJ1-1
ASSTYLTGSGEQY	TRBV21-1	TRBJ2-7
ASSLTGTSPYEQY	TRBV6-5	TRBJ2-7